Below, 7 T cell receptor beta chains from the same sample are listed, as sequenced in a study of spatial heterogeneity in lung cancer. Time point: blood at routine non-recurrence follow-up after resection. TCRdb reprocessed the 5' RACE reads with MiXCR, giving one entry per CDR3 protein. Seen here are fewer than 150,000 distinct CDR3 sequences, roughly 10% observed once, and the top ten hold roughly 26%. Sample: PBMCs, taken at follow-up. The receptor source for this set is a female donor with early-stage non-small cell lung cancer.

The chain employs TRBV28 and TRBJ1-6; D is unresolved. CDR1 MDHEN and CDR2 SYDVKM come from the germline V gene. V was clipped by 2 bases and J by 6 bases, with 8 bases between them. This CDR3 region has 14 residues. CDR3 sequence (DNA): TGTGCCAGCAGTTTAGGGCGGTCTAATTCACCCCTCCACTTT. It translates to CASSLGRSNSPLHF. Full variable domain (rest looked up from reference TRBV28 and TRBJ1-6): DVKVTQSSRYLVKRTGEKVFLECVQDMDHENMFWYRQDPGLGLRLIYFSYDVKMKEKGDIPEGYSVSREKKERFSLILESASTNQTSMYLCASSLGRSNSPLHFGNGTRLTVT.

This clonotype was counted many times. The gene calls are TRBV29-1 and TRBJ1-1; 11 positions match TRBD1. Germline trimming cut 4 bases from V and 2 bases from J; bases unmatched to any gene: 6. This CDR3 is built from 15 residues. CDR1 and CDR2 from the germline V gene are SQVTM and ANQGSEA. This chain's CDR3 is CSVAGQGGGNTEAFF. CDR3 coding DNA: TGCAGCGTTGCGGGACAGGGGGGAGGAAACACTGAAGCTTTCTTT.

This clonotype was found many times. The chain employs TRBV14 and TRBJ2-3; 14 bases are shared with TRBD2. V was clipped by 1 base and J by 7 bases; unmatched bases: 4. CDR3 length: 16 amino acids. Germline V gene sequence: CDR1 SGHDN, CDR2 FVKESK. This chain's CDR3 is CASSQGTSGGQNTQYF. The CDR3 DNA reads as TGTGCCAGCAGCCAAGGGACTAGCGGGGGGCAAAATACGCAGTATTTT.

This clonotype was seen ten or more times. V gene TRBV9 combines with J gene TRBJ1-6, with unresolved D. Germline CDR1 SGDLS, CDR2 YYNGEE. CDR3 length equals 13 residues. Trimming removed 2 bases at V and 11 bases at J, with 11 bases between. In nucleotides, the CDR3 is TGTGCCAGCAGCGTTGGCTCACCGACACCCCTCCACTTT. Translation: CASSVGSPTPLHF.

The V call is TRBV6-1, the J call TRBJ2-1; TRBD2 agrees at 12 bases. V shed 6 bases, J shed 4 bases, and the junction held 4 bases outside the gene matches. The length of the CDR3 is 15 residues. CDR1 is MNHNS and CDR2 is SASEGT in the germline V gene. The CDR3 sequence: CASRIGTSGYNEQFF. CDR3 sequence (DNA): TGTGCCAGCAGGATTGGGACTAGCGGGTACAATGAGCAGTTCTTC.

The chain is built from TRBV5-1 and TRBJ2-7; TRBD2 might be the D (6 bases). This CDR3 region has 16 residues. Trimming removed 3 bases from V and 0 bases from J, with 16 bases in between. Per the germline V gene, CDR1 is SGHRS and CDR2 is YFSETQ. CDR3 loop: CASSSPAGTFSYEQYF. Here the CDR3 DNA reads TGCGCCAGCAGCTCACCTGCGGGGACTTTCTCCTACGAGCAGTACTTC. Full variable domain (missing parts from reference TRBV5-1 and TRBJ2-7): KAGVTQTPRYLIKTRGQQVTLSCSPISGHRSVSWYQQTPGQGLQFLFEYFSETQRNKGNFPGRFSGRQFSNSRSEMNVSTLELGDSALYLCASSSPAGTFSYEQYFGPGTRLTVT.

This clonotype was detected a few times. V usage is TRBV19 and J usage is TRBJ1-2; 8 bases fit TRBD1. V shed 5 bases and J 4 bases; nucleotides not matched to a gene: 6. This CDR3 is built from 14 residues. From germline, CDR1 is LNHDA and CDR2 SQIVND (reference sequence). The CDR3 reads CASSQDRVGYGYTF. The CDR3 bases are TGTGCCAGTAGTCAGGACAGGGTCGGCTATGGCTACACCTTC.